The sequence of this T cell receptor beta chain was determined in a study of blood T cell repertoires in COVID-19 (dated by TCRdb to between 2020 and 2021). For the wider study: Samples covering the acute and convalescent phases of COVID-19 were provided by collaborators in the United States, Italy and Spain. Sample metadata almost always included a de-identified subject ID, COVID-19 status, age in years and sex. Where available, HLA class I and class II types were obtained from metadata supplied by the sample provider rather than from assay-based typing. Samples were obtained from the ongoing ImmuneRACE study (first 160 participants) and from about 1,300 subjects provided by 6 global collaborators. The material from the prospective study consisted of cDNA or gDNA derived from T cells, B-cell-depleted T cells, or PBMCs. The repertoires were made available in a free public database intended to serve as a resource for research on the immune response to SARS-CoV-2. Deeply sampled blood TCRbeta repertoires from subjects exposed to, actively infected with, or recovered from COVID-19 were included in the dataset.

Participants in the prospective study were aged roughly 18 to 100 years, lived in under 30 United States geographic areas, and enrolled through a virtual design. Cohort assignment in the prospective study relied on participant-reported clinical history from a screening survey and a study questionnaire. ImmuneRACE Cohort 3 recovered participants were defined by two consecutive negative NP/OP PCR tests, healthcare professional clearance, or symptom resolution. Each participant in the prospective study had whole blood, serum and a nasopharyngeal or oropharyngeal swab collected by mobile phlebotomists. Additional blood draws and questionnaires over an approximately 2-month period could optionally be provided by prospective study participants. Prospective study blood samples were shipped either frozen or at room temperature before DNA extraction. TCRbeta CDR3 regions were amplified from genomic DNA by means of the immunoSEQ Assay, a bias-controlled multiplex PCR. Regarding the original processing steps: The number of nucleated cells in each sample was estimated by amplification of reference gene primers within the assay. To quantify the absolute abundance of each unique TCRbeta CDR3 rearrangement, sequence reads were collapsed and filtered. For each sample, productive Simpson clonality was calculated as the square root of Simpson's diversity index across productive rearrangements. What TCRdb holds here is the immuneACCESS table cut down to in-frame rearrangements. Part of the clones is not present; checked against another copy, under half of the missing clones reflect an unresolved V gene, and the others are unexplained. V, J and clone size are those of that table, while D and trimming were read from the DNA. The sample profile shows a few hundred thousand clones; 85% to 90% of them were found once. The ten top clones hold 1.1% of the sample.

What the authors observed across the whole study: Clinical and demographic metadata were provided uncurated, with the amount varying by source and participant.

This clone appeared once. Which antigen it targets is not known. No per-base quality is available; no much larger clone lies one base away. V drops 3 bases and J drops 4 bases, leaving 10 bases in between. From cysteine to phenylalanine, the CDR3 is 12 amino acids long. The kept DNA is CDR3 alone, 36 bases in frame from the first base. For CDR1 and CDR2, the germline V gene (reference sequence) lists GTSNPN and SVGIG. The receptor was isolated from a man aged 25-45 years who had recovered from COVID-19. Sequencing was done on a sample of PBMCs or T cells enriched from blood (not recorded which). The chain is assembled from TRBV30 and TRBJ2-7; the D gene assignment is ambiguous. Here the CDR3 is given as CAWSRGAYEQYF. The bases are TGTGCCTGGAGCCGAGGAGCGTACGAGCAGTACTTC.